These T cell receptor beta chains were read from a single sample in a study of long-term antiretroviral therapy in people with HIV. The protocol was immunoSEQ multiplex PCR, while the TCRdb copy is restricted to in-frame clones and leaves out a portion. The data show 15,000 to 20,000 clones, around 80% seen once. This sample comprised unsorted PBMCs, obtained 0.3 years before starting antiretroviral therapy. These receptors all come from a man aged 50 or older with HIV. Both conserved end residues are part of each CDR3. A D gene is named only where the DNA matches it firmly. The listing skips clone size in some rows; elsewhere it reads once, few, many or a size class.

j_call,d_call,clone_size,v_call,cdr3_aa,cdr3_nt
TRBJ1-4,TRBD1,NA,TRBV2,CASSAQGAFNEKLFF,TGTGCCAGCTCCGCACAGGGGGCCTTTAATGAAAAACTGTTTTTT
TRBJ1-6,NA,NA,TRBV11-2,CASSLPMDSPLHF,TGTGCCAGCAGCTTACCGATGGATTCACCCCTCCACTTT
TRBJ2-3,NA,NA,TRBV4-3,CASSQDLGVSTSTDTQYF,TGCGCCAGCAGCCAAGATCTTGGGGTTTCTACTAGCACAGATACGCAGTATTTT
TRBJ2-7,NA,NA,TRBV6-5,CASSYPDFHEQYF,TGTGCCAGCAGTTACCCAGACTTCCACGAGCAGTACTTC
TRBJ1-1,NA,once,TRBV19,CASSIVSGEAFF,TGTGCCAGTAGTATCGTGTCGGGTGAAGCTTTCTTT
TRBJ2-3,NA,NA,TRBV19,CASSIAQGSTDTQYF,TGTGCCAGTAGTATTGCCCAGGGAAGCACAGATACGCAGTATTTT
TRBJ2-7,NA,NA,TRBV7-9,CASSLVARSYEQYF,TGTGCCAGCAGCTTAGTAGCTCGGAGCTACGAGCAGTACTTC
TRBJ2-3,NA,NA,TRBV7-9,CASSFGENTDTQYF,TGTGCCAGCAGCTTTGGGGAAAACACAGATACGCAGTATTTT
TRBJ1-1,NA,few,TRBV11-2,CASSFYGEAFF,TGTGCCAGCAGCTTTTATGGTGAAGCTTTCTTT
TRBJ2-1,NA,NA,TRBV7-9,CASSLRLPNEQFF,TGTGCCAGCAGCTTAAGACTCCCCAATGAGCAGTTCTTC
TRBJ2-7,NA,NA,TRBV28,CASSPHRARSLDSYEQYF,TGTGCCAGCAGCCCCCACAGGGCCCGAAGCCTTGACTCCTACGAGCAGTACTTC
TRBJ2-7,TRBD2,NA,TRBV10-2,CASSLLAGGLYEQYF,TGCGCCAGCAGCCTCCTAGCGGGAGGGCTCTACGAGCAGTACTTC
TRBJ1-1,NA,NA,TRBV4-3,CASSQAPLRGHTEAFF,TGCGCCAGCAGCCAAGCCCCGCTCCGGGGACACACTGAAGCTTTCTTT
TRBJ2-7,NA,few,TRBV28,CASSPQGAGRQYF,TGTGCCAGCAGTCCACAGGGAGCTGGGAGGCAGTACTTC
TRBJ1-2,NA,NA,TRBV6-5,CASSYVLNYGYTF,TGTGCCAGCAGTTACGTCCTCAACTATGGCTACACCTTC
TRBJ2-1,TRBD2,NA,TRBV5-5,CASSLVPGGPGEQFF,TGTGCCAGCAGCTTGGTTCCGGGAGGGCCAGGGGAGCAGTTCTTC
TRBJ2-2,NA,once,TRBV11-3,CASSLDGGGTNTGELFF,TGTGCCAGCAGCTTAGATGGTGGGGGGACGAACACCGGGGAGCTGTTTTTT
TRBJ1-4,NA,NA,TRBV11-3,CASSLGLRATNEKLFF,TGTGCCAGCAGCTTAGGACTCCGGGCAACTAATGAAAAACTGTTTTTT
TRBJ2-2,NA,NA,TRBV19,CASTQGGNGELFF,TGTGCCAGTACCCAAGGGGGAAACGGGGAGCTGTTTTTT
TRBJ2-1,NA,NA,TRBV29-1,CSVEPYNEQFF,TGCAGCGTTGAACCATACAATGAGCAGTTCTTC
TRBJ1-6,NA,NA,TRBV7-2,CASSLDFGALHF,TGTGCCAGCAGCTTAGACTTCGGAGCCCTCCACTTT
TRBJ2-7,NA,NA,TRBV4-3,CASSQDPAASSYEQYF,TGCGCCAGCAGCCAAGATCCGGCAGCTAGCTCCTACGAGCAGTACTTC
TRBJ1-2,NA,NA,TRBV19,CASSIAANYGYTF,TGTGCCAGTAGTATAGCAGCTAACTATGGCTACACCTTC
TRBJ1-2,NA,NA,TRBV7-9,CASSSGEYGYTF,TGTGCCAGCAGCTCAGGGGAGTATGGCTACACCTTC
TRBJ2-6,NA,NA,TRBV28,CASSPQSAGANVLTF,TGTGCCAGCAGTCCCCAGAGTGCTGGGGCCAACGTCCTGACTTTC
TRBJ1-2,NA,NA,TRBV5-6,CASSPPGTGVSGYTF,TGTGCCAGCAGCCCGCCTGGGACGGGGGTATCTGGCTACACCTTC
TRBJ1-5,TRBD1,NA,TRBV4-1,CASSQDERQGGQPQHF,TGCGCCAGCAGCCAAGATGAGAGACAGGGCGGTCAGCCCCAGCATTTT
TRBJ2-3,TRBD2,NA,TRBV27,CASSLLAGGSTDTQYF,TGTGCCAGCAGTTTATTAGCGGGAGGTAGCACAGATACGCAGTATTTT
TRBJ2-2,TRBD1,NA,TRBV6-4,CASGTGDTGELFF,TGTGCCAGCGGGACAGGGGACACCGGGGAGCTGTTTTTT
TRBJ1-5,TRBD1,NA,TRBV19,CASRPTGVIAGQPQHF,TGTGCCAGTAGACCGACAGGGGTGATCGCGGGGCAGCCCCAGCATTTT
TRBJ1-2,TRBD1,NA,TRBV6-4,CASSPAGTGVYGYTF,TGTGCCAGCAGTCCGGCCGGGACAGGAGTTTATGGCTACACCTTC
TRBJ1-6,NA,NA,TRBV27,CASSLFGGNSPLHF,TGTGCCAGCAGTTTATTTGGTGGGAATTCACCCCTCCACTTT
TRBJ2-1,NA,once,TRBV30,CAWHPREGVVQFF,TGTGCCTGGCACCCGAGGGAAGGGGTTGTGCAGTTCTTC
TRBJ2-7,NA,NA,TRBV5-4,CASSLARGISTGEQYF,TGTGCCAGCAGCTTGGCGAGAGGTATCTCCACCGGCGAGCAGTACTTC
TRBJ1-5,NA,NA,TRBV7-9,CASSLGGQLNQPQHF,TGTGCCAGCAGCTTAGGAGGGCAGCTCAATCAGCCCCAGCATTTT
TRBJ2-7,TRBD2,once,TRBV5-4,CASSLRTSGSHEQYF,TGTGCCAGCAGCCTCCGGACTAGCGGGAGCCACGAGCAGTACTTC
TRBJ2-7,TRBD1,NA,TRBV30,CAWSMTLGTGERDEQYF,TGTGCCTGGAGCATGACTCTAGGGACAGGGGAAAGGGACGAGCAGTACTTC
TRBJ1-5,TRBD1,NA,TRBV19,CATSTGAYSNQPQHF,TGTGCCACTAGTACAGGGGCCTATAGCAATCAGCCCCAGCATTTT
TRBJ1-2,NA,NA,TRBV2,CASSAETGYGYTF,TGTGCCAGCAGTGCGGAAACAGGCTATGGCTACACCTTC
TRBJ2-2,TRBD2,NA,TRBV5-1,CASSLTSGSLGGELFF,TGCGCCAGCAGCCTGACTAGCGGGAGTTTAGGCGGGGAGCTGTTTTTT
TRBJ2-2,TRBD2,few,TRBV19,CASSIPAVAGAGELFF,TGTGCCAGTAGTATCCCTGCGGTAGCGGGGGCCGGGGAGCTGTTTTTT
TRBJ2-3,NA,NA,TRBV20-1,CSGTRIDTQYF,TGCAGTGGTACGCGAATAGATACGCAGTATTTT
TRBJ2-7,NA,few,TRBV5-6,CASSLGLSEQYF,TGTGCCAGCAGCTTGGGACTGAGCGAGCAGTACTTC
TRBJ2-7,NA,once,TRBV21-1,CASSDPDNDEQYF,TGTGCCAGCTCGGACCCTGATAACGACGAGCAGTACTTC
TRBJ2-7,NA,few,TRBV16,CASSQSSREYEQYF,TGTGCCAGCAGCCAATCTTCCAGGGAGTACGAGCAGTACTTC
TRBJ1-3,NA,NA,TRBV11-2,CASSPGGTIYF,TGTGCCAGCAGCCCGGGAGGCACCATATATTTT
TRBJ2-1,NA,NA,TRBV5-4,CASSPPGERSNEQFF,TGTGCCAGCAGCCCCCCGGGGGAGCGTAGCAATGAGCAGTTCTTC
TRBJ2-6,NA,NA,TRBV6-4,CASSARGPTSGANVLTF,TGTGCCAGCAGTGCGAGGGGCCCAACCTCTGGGGCCAACGTCCTGACTTTC
TRBJ1-4,NA,NA,TRBV9,CASSNGQSAEKLFF,TGTGCCAGCAGCAATGGACAATCCGCTGAAAAACTGTTTTTT
TRBJ2-1,NA,NA,TRBV10-3,CAIQASLGNEQFF,TGTGCCATCCAAGCTAGCTTGGGCAATGAGCAGTTCTTC
TRBJ2-3,NA,NA,TRBV6-5,CASSYSFSGRDTQYF,TGTGCCAGCAGTTACTCGTTTAGCGGACGAGATACGCAGTATTTT
TRBJ2-7,TRBD1,once,TRBV5-1,CASSLALRTGDSYEQYF,TGCGCCAGCAGCTTGGCCCTCCGGACAGGGGACTCCTACGAGCAGTACTTC
TRBJ2-1,NA,NA,TRBV5-6,CASSPGDFGDEQFF,TGTGCCAGCAGCCCCGGGGACTTCGGCGATGAGCAGTTCTTC
TRBJ2-3,NA,NA,TRBV20-1,CSAFFDTQYF,TGCAGTGCTTTTTTTGATACGCAGTATTTT
TRBJ2-7,NA,NA,TRBV10-3,CAAGWGTEQYF,TGTGCCGCTGGCTGGGGAACCGAGCAGTACTTC
TRBJ1-5,NA,few,TRBV28,CASSFNSLGSQPQHF,TGTGCCAGCAGTTTTAACTCCCTGGGGAGTCAGCCCCAGCATTTT
TRBJ2-7,TRBD2,once,TRBV5-1,CASSLDGLAGRYEQYF,TGCGCCAGCAGCTTGGATGGACTAGCGGGTAGATACGAGCAGTACTTC
TRBJ1-2,NA,NA,TRBV28,CASSWTHRATEGYTF,TGTGCCAGCAGTTGGACACACCGGGCCACGGAAGGCTACACCTTC
TRBJ1-1,NA,NA,TRBV18,CASSPAGEDTEAFF,TGTGCCAGCTCACCGGCAGGGGAGGACACTGAAGCTTTCTTT
TRBJ2-2,NA,NA,TRBV25-1,CASTGWSGELFF,TGTGCCAGCACCGGGTGGTCCGGGGAGCTGTTTTTT